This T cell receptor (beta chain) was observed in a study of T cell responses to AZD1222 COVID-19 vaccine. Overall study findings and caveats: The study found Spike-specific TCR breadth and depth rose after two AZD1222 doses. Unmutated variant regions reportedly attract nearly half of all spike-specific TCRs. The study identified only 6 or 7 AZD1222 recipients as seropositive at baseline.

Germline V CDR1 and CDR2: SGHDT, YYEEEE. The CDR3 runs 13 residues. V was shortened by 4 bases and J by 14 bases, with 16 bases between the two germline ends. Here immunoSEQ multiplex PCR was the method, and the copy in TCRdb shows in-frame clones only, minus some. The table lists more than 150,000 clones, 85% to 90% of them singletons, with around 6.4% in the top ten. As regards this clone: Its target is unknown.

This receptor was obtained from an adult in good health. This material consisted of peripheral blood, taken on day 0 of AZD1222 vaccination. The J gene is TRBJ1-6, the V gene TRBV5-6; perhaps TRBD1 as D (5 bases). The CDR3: CASSPGTPQTLHF. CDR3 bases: TGTGCCAGCAGCCCCGGGACCCCTCAAACCCTCCACTTT.